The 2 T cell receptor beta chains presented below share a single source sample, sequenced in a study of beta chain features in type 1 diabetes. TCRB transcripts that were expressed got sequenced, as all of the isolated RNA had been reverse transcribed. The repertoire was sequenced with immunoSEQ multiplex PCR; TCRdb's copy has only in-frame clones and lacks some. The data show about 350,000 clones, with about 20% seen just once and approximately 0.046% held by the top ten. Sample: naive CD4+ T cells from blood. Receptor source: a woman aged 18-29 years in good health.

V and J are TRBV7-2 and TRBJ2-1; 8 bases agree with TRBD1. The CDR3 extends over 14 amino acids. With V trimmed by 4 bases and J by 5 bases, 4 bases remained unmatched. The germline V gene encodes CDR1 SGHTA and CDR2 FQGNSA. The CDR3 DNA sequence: TGTGCCAGCAGCTCCCAGGACAGGGACAATGAGCAGTTCTTC. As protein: CASSSQDRDNEQFF.

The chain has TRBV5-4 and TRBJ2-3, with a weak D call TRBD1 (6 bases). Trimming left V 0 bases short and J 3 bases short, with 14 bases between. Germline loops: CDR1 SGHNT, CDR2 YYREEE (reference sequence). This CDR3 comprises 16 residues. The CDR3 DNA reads TGTGCCAGCAGCTTGGAAGGGGGACCCTCTACAGATACGCAGTATTTT. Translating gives CASSLEGGPSTDTQYF. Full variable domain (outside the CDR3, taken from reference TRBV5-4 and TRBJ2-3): ETGVTQSPTHLIKTRGQQVTLRCSSQSGHNTVSWYQQALGQGPQFIFQYYREEENGRGNFPPRFSGLQFPNYSSELNVNALELDDSALYLCASSLEGGPSTDTQYFGPGTRLTVL.